This T cell receptor beta chain was profiled in a study of type 1 regulatory T cells. General observations from the study: Type 1 regulatory T cells had a more restricted TCR repertoire than non-type 1 regulatory T cells.

In TCRdb, the reads were re-called with MiXCR into one record per CDR3 protein. Found here are about 62,000 distinct CDR3 sequences, 62% of them singletons; the top ten hold around 1.9%. This clonotype was seen once. Its antigen is not known. Germline CDR1 reads SGHRS; CDR2 reads YFSETQ. Deletions cut 4 bases from V and 2 bases from J, with 13 bases between. CDR3 length equals 15 residues. The sample consisted of cultured non-Tr1 T cells, either the whole culture or a sorted T cell fraction (not recorded which). J is TRBJ2-1 and V is TRBV5-1; D is possibly TRBD1 or TRBD2 (5 bases each). This receptor was identified in a human donor in good health. The CDR3 DNA reads as TGCGCCAGCAGCGACGGGACGAGCACCTACAATGAGCAGTTCTTC. Amino acid sequence: CASSDGTSTYNEQFF.